The sequence of this T cell receptor (beta chain) was determined in a study of blood T cell repertoires in COVID-19. Study-wide background: Samples representing acute and convalescent COVID-19 were sourced from the United States, Italy and Spain. PBMCs, B-cell-depleted T cells, or T cells were the source of the cDNA or gDNA that made up the material.

Germline assignment: CDR1 MNHEY and CDR2 SVGAGI. The CDR3 has 12 amino acids. J lost 6 bases, V lost 5 bases, and 3 bases had no gene match. Original methodology: Nucleated cell number was recorded as an estimate derived from reference gene primer amplification. Generated by immunoSEQ multiplex PCR, the TCRdb table keeps only in-frame clones and is missing some. That table gives V, J and clone size, and the DNA gave D and trimming. The sample carries about 120,000 clones, 75% to 90% recorded once. Sequencing used peripheral blood. V is TRBV6-5 and J is TRBJ1-1, with TRBD1 matching over 7 bases. This clonotype was sampled from a woman in her sixties or seventies with acute or convalescent COVID-19. This CDR3 is CASSRGPSEAFF. CDR3 in DNA: TGTGCCAGCAGTAGGGGGCCCTCTGAAGCTTTCTTT.